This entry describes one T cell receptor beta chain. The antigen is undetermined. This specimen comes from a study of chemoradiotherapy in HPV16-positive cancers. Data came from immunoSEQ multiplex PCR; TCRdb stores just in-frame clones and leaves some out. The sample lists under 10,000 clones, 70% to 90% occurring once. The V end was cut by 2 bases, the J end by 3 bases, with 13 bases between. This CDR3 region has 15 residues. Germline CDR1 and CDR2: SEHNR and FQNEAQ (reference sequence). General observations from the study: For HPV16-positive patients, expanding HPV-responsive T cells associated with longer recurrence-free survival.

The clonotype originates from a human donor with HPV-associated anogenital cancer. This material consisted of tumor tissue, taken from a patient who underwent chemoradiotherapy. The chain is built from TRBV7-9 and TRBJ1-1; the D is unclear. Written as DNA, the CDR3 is TGTGCCAGCAGCTTAACCGCCCCGGGTGACACTGAAGCTTTCTTT. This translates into CASSLTAPGDTEAFF.